These T cell receptor beta chains were read from a single sample in a study of cytomegalovirus exposure and HLA in healthy donors. TCRdb keeps only in-frame clones here, not all; method: immunoSEQ multiplex PCR. The data hold approximately 150,000 clones, with about two thirds observed a single time. Sequenced input: PBMCs. Source of these receptors: a woman aged 25 to 39 in good health and CMV-seronegative. The CDR3 runs from the conserved cysteine through the conserved F or W. Each record gives: V gene, clone size, J gene, CDR3 protein. Clone size is given for some rows only: seen once, a few or many times, or a class if the clone is expanded.

>TRBV5-1|few|TRBJ1-5
CASSIRRGYNQPQHF
>TRBV4-2|-|TRBJ2-3
CASSQSGTGTTDTQYF
>TRBV27|once|TRBJ2-3
CASSRRLAGAETPIKNTDTQYF
>TRBV6-5|-|TRBJ2-7
CASKMGQASYEQYF
>TRBV19|-|TRBJ1-1
CACSSGQLTRNTEAFF
>TRBV6-5|-|TRBJ2-5
CASSLQTAGVETQYF
>TRBV6-5|-|TRBJ1-1
CASRPRQGDRTEAFF
>TRBV9|few|-
CASSVEVTGGSEQYF
>TRBV30|-|TRBJ2-1
CAWSFRGVEQFF
>TRBV29-1|-|TRBJ2-5
CSAEAKETQYF
>TRBV28|few|TRBJ1-4
CASSLVWGTGEKLFF
>TRBV2|-|TRBJ2-7
CASSLAGGHEQYF
>TRBV19|-|TRBJ2-2
CASSTDRDYTGELFF
>TRBV12-5|-|TRBJ2-4
CASGLGGISAKNIQYF
>TRBV6-5|-|TRBJ2-5
CASSYSRGGGETQYF
>TRBV19|-|TRBJ1-2
CASSRAGFRGYTF
>TRBV5-1|-|TRBJ2-7
CASSLEVPGQNYEQYF
>TRBV9|-|TRBJ2-3
CASSDVAGSGTLGTQYF
>TRBV4-1|few|TRBJ1-1
CASSHYGVRLTEAFF
>TRBV7-9|-|TRBJ2-7
CASRPPGPGSYEQYF
>TRBV6-1|-|TRBJ2-5
CASSFWTKTRQYF
>TRBV7-9|-|TRBJ1-1
CSSSYPGMNTEAFF
>TRBV2|-|TRBJ1-2
CASIGGVFHGYTF
>TRBV13|-|TRBJ2-1
CASSLQGQGSNEQFF
>TRBV7-6|few|TRBJ2-3
CASSSTRRGGISSTDTQYF
>TRBV5-6|-|TRBJ1-1
CASSLWRGSGTEAFF
>TRBV2|-|TRBJ2-3
CASIPLRDTQYF
>TRBV23-1|-|TRBJ1-1
CASSSRSGSANICDTEAFF
>TRBV30|-|TRBJ2-5
CACTGGAQTQYF
>TRBV28|-|TRBJ2-7
CASSFGYEQYF